Presented here are 16 T cell receptor beta chains from one specimen sequenced in a study of neoadjuvant anti-PD-1 for oral cavity cancer. Time point noted: after neoadjuvant nivolumab, at surgical resection. Here immunoSEQ multiplex PCR was the method, and the copy in TCRdb shows in-frame clones only, minus some. The sample comprises about 42,000 clones, 77% of which are singletons, and more than 4% rests with the top ten. The sample in question was PBMCs, obtained after nivolumab (anti-PD-1) treatment. These receptors all come from a person aged 40 to 85 with oral cavity squamous cell carcinoma.

V gene TRBV6-1 combines with J gene TRBJ1-1, with 7 bases fitting TRBD1. Germline CDR1 MNHNS, CDR2 SASEGT. Trimming took 4 bases from V and 1 from J; bases not matched to a gene: 3. The CDR3 length is 14 residues. The CDR3 spells CASSVPGGNTEAFF. The CDR3 DNA is TGTGCCAGCAGTGTCCCAGGGGGGAACACTGAAGCTTTCTTT.

The rearrangement joins TRBV14 to TRBJ1-2; D is ambiguous. Trimming stripped 4 bases from V and 8 bases from J, with 14 bases between. CDR1 and CDR2 from the germline V gene are SGHDN and FVKESK. The CDR3 is made up of 13 amino acids. The CDR3 is CASSRTVVEGYTF. CDR3 coding DNA: TGTGCCAGCAGCCGGACGGTGGTTGAAGGCTACACCTTC.

J is TRBJ1-1 and V is TRBV6-5; possible D gene TRBD1, 5 bases. In germline, CDR1 is MNHEY, CDR2 SVGAGI. This CDR3 spans 13 amino acids. Trimming took 5 bases from V and 2 from J, leaving 9 bases between them. The CDR3 DNA follows: TGTGCCAGCAGTACGACAGAAAACACTGAAGCTTTCTTT. Translating gives CASSTTENTEAFF.

The V and J genes are TRBV6-1 and TRBJ1-2, with 7 bases identical to TRBD1. CDR1 and CDR2 (germline): MNHNS, SASEGT. The CDR3 runs 15 residues. Losses at the gene ends were 3 bases for V and 5 bases for J; bases not matched to a gene: 9. For the CDR3, the DNA is TGTGCCAGCAGTGACCGGGACAGCCGATTTTATGGCTACACCTTC. Translation gives CASSDRDSRFYGYTF.

The chain carries TRBV5-1 and TRBJ2-3, with TRBD1 as a possible D gene (5 bases). Trimming cost V 4 bases and J 0 bases, with 12 bases left between them. The CDR3 consists of 15 residues. Germline CDR1 reads SGHRS; CDR2 reads YFSETQ. CDR3 residues: CASSQGGLSTDTQYF. Written as DNA, the CDR3 is TGCGCCAGCAGCCAGGGCGGTCTAAGCACAGATACGCAGTATTTT.

The chain has TRBV25-1 and TRBJ2-5, with D perhaps matching TRBD1 or TRBD2 (5 bases each). V was trimmed by 1 base and J by 0 bases, leaving 9 bases between them. The CDR3 covers 15 residues. Germline values: CDR1 MGHDK, CDR2 SYGVNS. The DNA for the CDR3 is TGTGCCAGCAGTGAATGGGACGGGTACCAAGAGACCCAGTACTTC. Its translation: CASSEWDGYQETQYF.

This clone was picked up one time. The chain carries TRBV5-1 and TRBJ1-1, with TRBD1 matching 8 bases. The CDR3 spans 14 residues. The J segment lost 4 bases and the V segment lost 7 bases, leaving 9 bases of the junction unmatched. Germline V gives CDR1 SGHRS, CDR2 YFSETQ. This chain's CDR3 is CASHSGGAGTEAFF. DNA for the CDR3: TGCGCCAGCCATTCAGGGGGCGCGGGCACTGAAGCTTTCTTT.

This chain links TRBV5-1 with TRBJ2-2, with 7 bases lining up with TRBD1. Germline V gives CDR1 SGHRS, CDR2 YFSETQ. V trimming: 3 bases; J trimming: 5 bases; junction bases outside the gene matches: 4. The CDR3 is 14 amino acids. CDR3 nucleotides: TGCGCCAGCAGCTACTACAGGGGAACCGGGGAGCTGTTTTTT. This translates into CASSYYRGTGELFF.

V usage is TRBV7-9 and J usage is TRBJ2-1; D call uncertain. Germline V gene lookup returns CDR1 SEHNR and CDR2 FQNEAQ (reference sequence). The CDR3 length is 14 residues. Trimming took 2 bases from V and 0 from J, leaving 5 bases between them. The CDR3, as DNA: TGTGCCAGCAGCTTATCTCGCTCCTACAATGAGCAGTTCTTC. It specifies CASSLSRSYNEQFF. Supplemented by reference TRBV7-9 and TRBJ2-1, the full variable domain reads DTGVSQNPRHKITKRGQNVTFRCDPISEHNRLYWYRQTLGQGPEFLTYFQNEAQLEKSRLLSDRFSAERPKGSFSTLEIQRTEQGDSAMYLCASSLSRSYNEQFFGPGTRLTVL.

V gene TRBV6-4 combines with J gene TRBJ2-2, with 10 positions matching TRBD1. The length of the CDR3 is 16 residues. Germline V gene sequence: CDR1 MRHNA, CDR2 SNTAGT. The ends lost 0 bases at V and 3 bases at J; junction bases unmatched: 1. For the CDR3, the DNA is TGTGCCAGCAGTGACTCGGACAGGGGGGACACCGGGGAGCTGTTTTTT. This codes for CASSDSDRGDTGELFF.

The rearrangement uses TRBV7-2 and TRBJ2-5, with D uncertain. Germline loops: CDR1 SGHTA, CDR2 FQGNSA. The CDR3 runs to 12 residues. V was cut by 3 bases and J by 0 bases, with 2 bases left in between. CDR3 sequence: CASSFYQETQYF. CDR3 in DNA: TGTGCCAGCAGCTTTTACCAAGAGACCCAGTACTTC. Using reference TRBV7-2 and TRBJ2-5 for the parts outside the CDR3, the full variable domain is GAGVSQSPSNKVTEKGKDVELRCDPISGHTALYWYRQSLGQGLEFLIYFQGNSAPDKSGLPSDRFSAERTGGSVSTLTIQRTQQEDSAVYLCASSFYQETQYFGPGTRLLVL.

The V gene is TRBV5-1, the J gene TRBJ2-5; TRBD2 aligns across 10 bases. Germline V gene sequence: CDR1 SGHRS, CDR2 YFSETQ. The V segment lost 0 bases and the J segment 5 bases; nucleotides outside the gene matches: 10. The CDR3 consists of 17 residues. CDR3 nucleotides: TGCGCCAGCAGCTTGGTGAGCGGGGGGGCCTTACCTGAGACCCAGTACTTC. This gives the protein CASSLVSGGALPETQYF.

The chain carries TRBV27 and TRBJ2-7, with 8 bases aligning to TRBD2. This CDR3 is built from 15 residues. With V trimmed by 4 bases and J by 0 bases, 5 bases remained unmatched. CDR1 MNHEY and CDR2 SMNVEV come from the germline V gene (reference sequence). The CDR3 DNA is TGTGCCAGCAGTTCCCCTAGCGGGTCCTCCTACGAGCAGTACTTC. Its protein is CASSSPSGSSYEQYF.

This clone was recorded only once. The chain joins TRBV5-1 to TRBJ1-2, with D unresolved. This CDR3 is 16 amino acids long. V shed 0 bases and J shed 1 base, with 13 bases lying between them. Germline CDR1 is SGHRS and CDR2 is YFSETQ. CDR3 in amino acids: CASSLAMAGNNYGYTF. The CDR3 nucleotides read TGCGCCAGCAGCTTGGCCATGGCGGGGAATAACTATGGCTACACCTTC.

CDR3 sequence reads: CASSQDRGSTDTQYF. The CDR3 nucleotides are TGTGCCAGCAGCCAAGATCGCGGGAGCACAGATACGCAGTATTTT. This chain uses TRBV14 with TRBJ2-3, with D possibly TRBD2 on 5 matching bases. V lost 0 bases and J lost 0, with 7 bases in between. CDR3 length: 15 residues. CDR1 and CDR2 (germline): SGHDN, FVKESK.

The V gene is TRBV2, the J gene TRBJ1-3; D not resolved. The CDR3 is 14 residues long. V lost 1 base and J lost 4, with 8 bases in between. The germline V gene has CDR1 SNHLY and CDR2 FYNNEI. The CDR3 region is CASSEGTLGNTIYF. For the CDR3, the DNA is TGTGCCAGCAGTGAAGGGACTCTAGGAAACACCATATATTTT.